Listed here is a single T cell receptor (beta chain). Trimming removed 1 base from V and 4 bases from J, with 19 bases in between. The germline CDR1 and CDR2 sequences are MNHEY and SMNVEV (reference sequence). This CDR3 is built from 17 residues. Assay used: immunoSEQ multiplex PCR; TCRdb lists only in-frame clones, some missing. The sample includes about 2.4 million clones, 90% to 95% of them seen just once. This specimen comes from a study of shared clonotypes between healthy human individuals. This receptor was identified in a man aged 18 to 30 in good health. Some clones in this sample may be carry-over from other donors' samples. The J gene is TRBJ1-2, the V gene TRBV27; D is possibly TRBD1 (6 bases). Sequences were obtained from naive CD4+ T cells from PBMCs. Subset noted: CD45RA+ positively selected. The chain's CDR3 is CASSLYPRGPDPYGYTF. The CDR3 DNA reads TGTGCCAGCAGTTTATACCCCCGGGGGCCGGATCCCTATGGCTACACCTTC.